The entry that follows covers one TCR beta chain sequence. The source of the sample is a study of blood T cell repertoires in COVID-19. As for the study in general: PBMCs, B-cell-depleted T cells, or T cells were the source of the cDNA or gDNA that made up the material.

Study processing details: Amplifying reference gene primers gave estimates of nucleated cell counts. Clones were read by immunoSEQ multiplex PCR, and TCRdb kept only the in-frame ones, dropping some. V, J and clone size were drawn from that table, and D and trimming were deduced from the DNA. The sample contains about 52,000 clones, roughly 84% of which appear only once. The receptor's source is a human donor with active COVID-19. The donor label of this sample is uncertain. The sequencing sample was made of peripheral blood.

The CDR3 sequence: CASSDRVLQGTQYF. The CDR3 region has the DNA TGTGCCAGCAGTGATCGGGTCCTACAGGGCACGCAGTATTTT. V is TRBV2 and J is TRBJ2-3; maybe TRBD1 (6 bases). This CDR3 has 14 residues. Per the germline V gene, CDR1 is SNHLY and CDR2 is FYNNEI. The V end lost 3 bases, the J end lost 9 bases, and 16 bases lay between the germline ends.